These 31 T cell receptor beta chains were all obtained from the same sample, sequenced in a study of T cell changes during pregnancy in multiple sclerosis. Sequencing was performed with immunoSEQ multiplex PCR; in TCRdb, only in-frame clones are kept and a portion is missing. The sample shows under 60,000 clones, 92% of them seen only once. The source material was CD4+ T cells from peripheral blood mononuclear cells, sampled in the second trimester of pregnancy. The receptors stem from a female donor in good health, enrolled as a control in a pregnancy study.

The V gene is TRBV9, the J gene TRBJ1-2; 9 bases agree with TRBD1. Germline values: CDR1 SGDLS, CDR2 YYNGEE. V was pared by 1 base and J by 3 bases, with 7 bases of the junction left unmatched. This CDR3 is built from 16 residues. CDR3 sequence reads: CASSVTPGQGDYGYTF. The CDR3 DNA is TGTGCCAGCAGCGTAACACCGGGACAGGGAGACTATGGCTACACCTTC.

This chain connects TRBV5-4 to TRBJ1-1, with D possibly being TRBD1 (5 bases). The V gene's germline CDR1 is SGHNT and CDR2 YYREEE (reference sequence). Trimming removed 4 bases from V and 0 bases from J, with 19 bases in between. CDR3 length: 17 residues. CDR3 protein: CASSPNPQGSLNTEAFF. As DNA, the CDR3 is TGTGCCAGCAGCCCGAATCCCCAGGGAAGCTTGAACACTGAAGCTTTCTTT.

The chain is built from TRBV2 and TRBJ1-6, with D perhaps matching TRBD1 (5 bases). V lost 8 bases and J lost 7, with 12 bases in between. Germline V gene data show CDR1 as SNHLY and CDR2 as FYNNEI. The CDR3 loop spans 13 amino acids. The CDR3 sequence is CASLPGGNSPLHF. The CDR3 coding sequence is TGTGCCAGCCTTCCGGGGGGGAATTCACCCCTCCACTTT.

The chain is built from TRBV30 and TRBJ2-5; 8 nucleotides line up with TRBD2. The CDR3 has 15 amino acids. V lost 1 base to trimming and J lost 1 base; unmatched junction nucleotides: 5. The germline CDR1 and CDR2 sequences are GTSNPN and SVGIG (reference sequence). CDR3 sequence (DNA): TGTGCCTGGAGTGGGAAGAGCGGGGGCCAAGAGACCCAGTACTTC. Translation gives CAWSGKSGGQETQYF.

The V gene is TRBV7-9, the J gene TRBJ2-1; TRBD2 aligns across 8 bases. CDR1 is SEHNR and CDR2 is FQNEAQ in the germline V gene (reference sequence). J gave up 5 bases and V 0 bases, and 9 bases lay outside the gene matches. The CDR3 is 17 residues long. CDR3 sequence (DNA): TGTGCCAGCAGCTTAGCGCTCTCGGGGGGGGCCAACAATGAGCAGTTCTTC. Residues: CASSLALSGGANNEQFF.

The rearrangement links TRBV6-6 to TRBJ1-3; D might be TRBD1 (6 bases). CDR3 length: 14 residues. Germline assignment: CDR1 MNHNY and CDR2 SVGAGI (reference sequence). Trimming cost V 4 bases and J 4 bases, with 11 bases left between them. Written as DNA, the CDR3 is TGTGCCAGCAGTTTTGGGGGGGCCGGAAACACCATATATTTT. Translating it yields CASSFGGAGNTIYF.

This chain links TRBV7-9 with TRBJ1-1; TRBD1 aligns across 8 bases. The CDR3 has 15 residues. CDR1 and CDR2 (germline): SEHNR, FQNEAQ (reference sequence). V trimming: 1 base; J trimming: 1 base; junction bases outside the gene matches: 2. CDR3 DNA: TGTGCCAGCAGCTTAGATCAGGGGGCGAACACTGAAGCTTTCTTT. Protein: CASSLDQGANTEAFF.

J is TRBJ1-2 and V is TRBV7-2; 7 nucleotides match TRBD1. This CDR3 contains 15 residues. V was pared by 5 bases and J by 0 bases, with 6 bases of the junction left unmatched. Germline assignment: CDR1 SGHTA and CDR2 FQGNSA. This CDR3 is CASSPSGTANYGYTF. The CDR3 DNA reads as TGTGCCAGCAGCCCCTCCGGGACAGCTAACTATGGCTACACCTTC.

This clone was detected only once. The V call is TRBV10-3, the J call TRBJ1-6, with a possible D match to TRBD1 (5 bases). This CDR3 contains 16 residues. With 3 bases removed from V and 0 bases from J, the gap between germline ends came to 9 bases. Looked up from germline, CDR1 is ENHRY and CDR2 is SYGVKD. The CDR3 DNA reads TGTGCCATCAGTGACCAGGGAAGCTCCTATAATTCACCCCTCCACTTT. This encodes CAISDQGSSYNSPLHF.

In DNA, the CDR3 is TGCGCCAGCAGCCTTAGCGGGGGCTCCTACAATGAGCAGTTCTTC. Its protein product is CASSLSGGSYNEQFF. The chain has TRBV4-3 and TRBJ2-1; 9 bases are a match to TRBD2. CDR1 LGHNA and CDR2 YSLEER come from the germline V gene. CDR3 size: 15 residues. J lost 0 bases, V lost 4 bases, and 1 base had no gene match.

The chain recombines TRBV7-3 with TRBJ2-1, with 12 nucleotides matching TRBD1. The CDR3 covers 15 residues. V shed 4 bases and J 6 bases; nucleotides not matched to a gene: 4. Germline V lookup: CDR1 SGHTA, CDR2 FQGTGA. The CDR3 reads CASSSGTGGPNEQFF. The CDR3 nucleotides are TGTGCCAGCAGCTCCGGGACAGGGGGCCCCAATGAGCAGTTCTTC.

This chain joins TRBV7-2 and TRBJ1-4; D might be TRBD1 (6 bases). This CDR3 contains 14 residues. The V end lost 5 bases, the J end lost 6 bases, and 13 bases lay between the germline ends. Germline CDR1 is SGHTA and CDR2 is FQGNSA. CDR3 in DNA: TGTGCCAGCAGCAAACAGGGTTTTGATGAAAAACTGTTTTTT. Its translation: CASSKQGFDEKLFF.

This chain joins TRBV19 and TRBJ1-3; D gene ambiguous. The CDR3 is made up of 12 amino acids. With 3 bases removed from V and 11 bases from J, the gap between germline ends came to 11 bases. Looked up from germline, CDR1 is LNHDA and CDR2 is SQIVND (reference sequence). The DNA of the CDR3 is TGTGCCAGTAGTATTCCCCCTTCCCCCATATATTTT. Its translation: CASSIPPSPIYF. The variable domain in full, with the rest retrieved from reference TRBV19 and TRBJ1-3, is DGGITQSPKYLFRKEGQNVTLSCEQNLNHDAMYWYRQDPGQGLRLIYYSQIVNDFQKGDIAEGYSVSREKKESFPLTVTSAQKNPTAFYLCASSIPPSPIYFGEGSWLTVV.

The rearrangement uses TRBV4-2 and TRBJ2-1; D might be TRBD2 (5 bases). Trimming shortened V by 4 bases and J by 7 bases, and 20 bases separated the two germline ends. The germline gives CDR1 LGHNA, CDR2 YNFKEQ. The CDR3 loop spans 16 amino acids. The CDR3 bases are TGTGCCAGCAGCCTTCTAGGCTCACTAGTGAGAAATGAGCAGTTCTTC. Its translation is CASSLLGSLVRNEQFF.

Comments on this clone: Other DNA sequences in the sample encode the same CDR3. CDR3 sequence reads: CASSVTPGSYEQYF. CDR3 in DNA: TGTGCCAGCAGCGTAACACCGGGTTCCTACGAGCAGTACTTC. V is TRBV9 and J is TRBJ2-7; D is unclear. With 1 base removed from V and 1 base from J, the gap between germline ends came to 9 bases. The CDR3 runs 14 residues. The germline V gene encodes CDR1 SGDLS and CDR2 YYNGEE.

The rearrangement joins TRBV9 to TRBJ2-3; D may be TRBD2 (6 bases). Trimming cost V 3 bases and J 3 bases, with 14 bases left between them. Germline V gene data show CDR1 as SGDLS and CDR2 as YYNGEE. The CDR3 is 15 residues long. CDR3 loop: CASSGGEAGTDTQYF. CDR3 sequence (DNA): TGTGCCAGCAGCGGAGGGGAGGCCGGGACAGATACGCAGTATTTT.

The rearrangement joins TRBV30 to TRBJ1-6; D is perhaps TRBD1 (6 bases). V lost 1 base and J lost 12, with 13 bases in between. The CDR3 runs to 13 residues. CDR1 and CDR2 (germline): GTSNPN, SVGIG (reference sequence). DNA for the CDR3: TGTGCCTGGAGTGGGACAGAGGGAAGACCCCTCCACTTT. Amino acid sequence: CAWSGTEGRPLHF.

V gene TRBV30 combines with J gene TRBJ1-2; 7 bases fit TRBD1. After removal of 0 bases from V and 2 bases from J, the junction contained 6 bases not matched to a gene. Germline V gene lookup returns CDR1 GTSNPN and CDR2 SVGIG (reference sequence). The length of the CDR3 is 15 residues. The CDR3 region is CAWSVGYRGNYGYTF. CDR3 sequence (DNA): TGTGCCTGGAGTGTTGGGTACAGGGGAAACTATGGCTACACCTTC.

This chain joins TRBV20-1 and TRBJ1-2; no reliable D call. V was trimmed by 5 bases and J by 6 bases, leaving 7 bases between them. The CDR3 runs 10 residues. Germline V CDR1 and CDR2: DFQATT, SNEGSKA (reference sequence). The CDR3 is CSAYQDGYTF. CDR3 sequence (DNA): TGCAGTGCTTACCAGGATGGCTACACCTTC.

The rearrangement joins TRBV9 to TRBJ1-1, with D perhaps matching TRBD1 (6 bases). CDR3 length: 14 residues. Germline CDR1 and CDR2: SGDLS and YYNGEE. V lost 4 bases to trimming and J lost 0 bases, with 10 bases between them. CDR3 bases: TGTGCCAGCAGCCAGGGGACGTTGAACACTGAAGCTTTCTTT. Its protein is CASSQGTLNTEAFF.

The chain combines TRBV5-6 with TRBJ1-2; D ambiguous. Trimming removed 2 bases from V and 4 bases from J, with 21 bases in between. The germline V gene has CDR1 SGHDT and CDR2 YYEEEE. The CDR3 totals 17 residues. The CDR3 nucleotides read TGTGCCAGCAGCTTTTATCTCGGCGGTATCGATGCCTATGGCTACACCTTC. Its protein is CASSFYLGGIDAYGYTF. The whole variable domain, remainder taken from reference TRBV5-6 and TRBJ1-2, is DAGVTQSPTHLIKTRGQQVTLRCSPKSGHDTVSWYQQALGQGPQFIFQYYEEEERQRGNFPDRFSGHQFPNYSSELNVNALLLGDSALYLCASSFYLGGIDAYGYTFGSGTRLTVV.

J is TRBJ2-3 and V is TRBV7-2; D remains ambiguous. V was trimmed by 6 bases and J by 2 bases, leaving 6 bases between them. Germline V gene sequence: CDR1 SGHTA, CDR2 FQGNSA. The CDR3 runs to 12 residues. The CDR3 DNA reads as TGTGCCAGCAGAACATACACAGATACGCAGTATTTT. This sequence encodes CASRTYTDTQYF.

The rearrangement joins TRBV7-8 to TRBJ2-5; 8 positions agree with TRBD1. The CDR3 is 17 amino acids. Germline V CDR1 and CDR2: SGHVS, FQNEAQ. Germline trimming cut 7 bases from V and 4 bases from J; bases unmatched to any gene: 17. Here the CDR3 DNA reads TGTGCCAGCACCCTGGGACCAATGGACAGGGTCGGAGAGACCCAGTACTTC. Translation gives CASTLGPMDRVGETQYF.

This rearrangement joins TRBV7-2 to TRBJ1-6, with D maybe TRBD1 (5 bases). Trimming removed 5 bases from V and 8 bases from J, with 19 bases in between. The CDR3 has 16 amino acids. Germline values: CDR1 SGHTA, CDR2 FQGNSA. CDR3 coding DNA: TGTGCCAGCAGCCCCCAGGGTGGAATTCTCGATTCACCCCTCCACTTT. Protein sequence: CASSPQGGILDSPLHF.

This clone was counted a single time. The V call is TRBV11-3, the J call TRBJ2-5; 9 bases map to TRBD2. After removal of 7 bases from V and 3 bases from J, the junction contained 6 bases not matched to a gene. Germline-derived CDR1 and CDR2 are SGHNT and YENEEA. CDR3 length: 14 residues. The CDR3 bases are TGTGCCAGCAATAAAGGACTAGCGAAAGAGACCCAGTACTTC. Its protein product is CASNKGLAKETQYF.

V usage is TRBV10-3 and J usage is TRBJ1-1, with 10 positions matching TRBD1. CDR3 length: 16 residues. V was clipped by 4 bases and J by 1 base; unmatched bases: 6. CDR1 and CDR2 (germline): ENHRY, SYGVKD. CDR3 sequence reads: CAISAADRGTNTEAFF. The DNA of the CDR3 is TGTGCCATCAGTGCGGCGGACAGGGGGACGAACACTGAAGCTTTCTTT.

CDR3: CASSLGSRETQYF. The CDR3 DNA reads as TGTGCCAGCAGCTTAGGGTCTAGGGAGACCCAGTACTTC. The V gene is TRBV7-3, the J gene TRBJ2-5; no clear D gene. The germline V gene has CDR1 SGHTA and CDR2 FQGTGA. CDR3 size: 13 residues. V was cut by 2 bases and J by 5 bases, with 9 bases left in between.

CDR3 DNA: TGCGCCAGCAGCCCAAACCAAGAGACCCAGTACTTC. It encodes CASSPNQETQYF. The V call is TRBV5-1, the J call TRBJ2-5; D is unclear. CDR3 size: 12 residues. The V gene lost 4 bases and the J gene lost 0 bases, with 4 bases spanning the gap. CDR1 SGHRS and CDR2 YFSETQ come from the germline V gene.

The chain joins TRBV7-2 to TRBJ2-7; D may be TRBD1 (6 bases). Trimming removed 4 bases from V and 3 bases from J, with 10 bases in between. Per the germline V gene, CDR1 is SGHTA and CDR2 is FQGNSA. CDR3 size: 13 residues. The CDR3 spells CASSSLGGYEQYF. CDR3 nucleotide sequence: TGTGCCAGCAGCTCCCTAGGGGGCTACGAGCAGTACTTC. Full variable domain (remainder filled in from reference TRBV7-2 and TRBJ2-7): GAGVSQSPSNKVTEKGKDVELRCDPISGHTALYWYRQSLGQGLEFLIYFQGNSAPDKSGLPSDRFSAERTGGSVSTLTIQRTQQEDSAVYLCASSSLGGYEQYFGPGTRLTVT.

This sequence joins TRBV9 and TRBJ1-2; TRBD1 agrees at 12 bases. J lost 5 bases, V lost 3 bases, and 8 bases had no gene match. This CDR3 is 16 amino acids long. Germline CDR1 SGDLS, CDR2 YYNGEE. The CDR3 spells CASSARGTGGLYGYTF. CDR3 coding DNA: TGTGCCAGCAGCGCCAGAGGGACAGGGGGCTTGTATGGCTACACCTTC.

This chain connects TRBV5-4 to TRBJ1-3; 7 bases align to TRBD1. Looked up from germline, CDR1 is SGHNT and CDR2 is YYREEE (reference sequence). V shed 6 bases and J 2 bases; nucleotides not matched to a gene: 5. This CDR3 is 14 amino acids long. The CDR3 DNA reads TGTGCCAGCAACAAACAGGGGACTGGAAACACCATATATTTT. Encoded protein: CASNKQGTGNTIYF.